This T cell receptor beta chain was observed in a study of T cells in Graves' hyperthyroidism and ophthalmopathy (dated by TCRdb to about 2019). Regarding the study in general: Peripheral blood was sampled at the time of initial diagnosis, prior to any treatment. To identify TCR V-J signatures that set the groups apart, the researchers used a discovery cohort of about a hundred patients, made up of 40 to 45 with Graves' ophthalmopathy and 57 with stable Graves' hyperthyroidism. An independent validation cohort of around 20 hyperthyroidism patients and about 16 patients who later progressed to ophthalmopathy tested prospective prediction of ophthalmopathy. The 100 discovery patients were divided at random into training and test sets in a 7:3 ratio. In addition, the study compared T-cell repertoires in thyroid tissue and in blood from about 6 Graves' hyperthyroidism patients. Following sampling, methimazole starting at 30 mg daily was given to hyperthyroidism patients, and high-dose intravenous methylprednisolone was given to ophthalmopathy patients. The paper describes TCR Vbeta CDR3 sequencing of about 140 peripheral blood samples, made up of roughly 45 ophthalmopathy patients, roughly 80 hyperthyroidism patients and roughly 17 progressor patients.

This clonotype was seen at least ten times. Its binding antigen is unknown. No much larger clone is present one base from it, and per-base qualities are unavailable. The hyperthyroidism patients were between 18 and 65 years old and newly diagnosed, with a disease duration of less than 2 months. Patients with uncontrolled infections, other autoimmune diseases, pregnancy or lactation were excluded. Clinical symptoms, serum thyroxine and TRAb, thyroid ultrasound, and orbital computed tomography formed the basis for the diagnoses. Blood from progressor patients was drawn when they were first diagnosed with hyperthyroidism, before any ophthalmopathy symptoms appeared. PBMCs were separated from 8 to 10 ml of fresh peripheral blood using Ficoll-Paque density gradient centrifugation. Progressor patients were first diagnosed with Graves' hyperthyroidism and then developed ophthalmopathy during follow-up. Trizol reagent was used to extract total RNA, and RNA quality was then checked on an Agilent 2100 Bioanalyzer.

General conclusions and limits of the study: In validation, the model predicted progression to ophthalmopathy with over 65% sensitivity and 72% to 85% specificity, a median of approximately 6.5 months before onset. Sample size was not statistically predetermined, and investigators were not blinded to group allocation. Most expanded thyroid clonotypes (frequency above 0.001) were also detected in blood, suggesting blood repertoires may reflect thyroid immune responses. A model built on a 13 V-J signature distinguished ophthalmopathy from stable hyperthyroidism, reaching about 88% sensitivity and approximately 83% specificity in cross-validation and 80%/75% in testing.

TCR beta CDR3 regions were amplified from RNA transcripts. The TCR CDR3 was subjected to a first round of RT-PCR using the HTBI primer set and the Qiagen OneStep RT-PCR kit. A second multiplex PCR round built the libraries, followed by size selection and purification. Paired-end sequencing of the libraries was performed with 100 bp reads on an Illumina HiSeq2000. The study's processing was this. SOAPnuke was used to process the raw data, throwing out any read that contained adapters or uncalled bases, had a mean Phred below 15, or lacked an exact constant-primer or identifier match. High-quality paired reads were merged with COPE v1.2.5, and unique nucleotide sequences were defined as clonotypes. Clonotypes were aligned to IMGT TRBV, TRBD and TRBJ reference segments using MiTCR v1.1. The analysis included only V-J combinations with a frequency above 0.0001, which together covered 98% to 99.2% of the repertoires. The TCS score was defined as the ratio of F50 (clonal expansion) to E x V (chaos), calculated using BLOSUM62-based TCRdist between CDR3 peptides within each V-J. Welch's t-statistics and random forest reduced roughly 500 V-J features to about 13, which were used in a naive Bayes classifier (R e1071). The raw public data were reprocessed by TCRdb itself: fastp quality trimming at Q25, MiXCR clonotype calling, in-frame beta chains only. CDR3 protein duplicates are merged, each entry listing the most common genes and DNA. It is TCRdb's table, rather than the study itself, that gives the V and J calls and clone size. Here the sample has some 600,000 distinct CDR3 sequences; over 11% occur a single time. The top ten hold approximately 5.7% of the sample.

This sequence originates from a woman aged 25 to 39 with Graves' hyperthyroidism that later progressed to Graves' ophthalmopathy. Source material: blood.

This receptor carries the CDR3 CASSPDPTRELFF. The sequence in DNA is TGTGCCAGCTCACCTGACCCCACGAGAGAGCTGTTTTTT. Recombination linked TRBV18 to TRBJ2-2, with the identity of the D gene unclear. Reading the germline V gene gives CDR1 KGHSH and CDR2 LQKENI. V is cut by 3 bases and J by 11 bases, and the space between the germline ends is 13 bases. Taken from cysteine to phenylalanine, the CDR3 has 13 residues. Left in the record is the CDR3 DNA by itself, 39 bases read in frame from the first base.